These T cell receptor beta chains were read from a single sample in a study of cytomegalovirus exposure and HLA in healthy donors. Profiling relied on immunoSEQ multiplex PCR, and the TCRdb table lists in-frame clones only, not all of them. This sample yields approximately 210,000 clones, of which around 79% are seen a single time; roughly 1.5% belongs to the top ten. Sequencing input: PBMCs. These receptors all come from a woman between 45 and 65 years old in good health and CMV-seronegative. Both conserved end residues are part of each CDR3. A D gene is named only where the DNA matches it firmly.

V gene,D gene,J gene,CDR3 protein
TRBV7-9,TRBD1,TRBJ2-5,CASSLAGTGAETQYF
TRBV6-1,-,TRBJ1-1,CASTERRSGTEAFF
TRBV19,TRBD1,TRBJ2-2,CASSILRTGGSGELFF
TRBV19,TRBD1,TRBJ1-2,CASSILGQGGYGYTF
TRBV7-2,TRBD1,TRBJ1-2,CASSVGANRGYGYTF
TRBV14,TRBD2,TRBJ2-1,CASSQVGLAGVQFF
TRBV19,TRBD1,TRBJ1-1,CASSPFPGTGGRRRGITEAFF
TRBV6-5,-,TRBJ2-1,CASSYHGQEQFF
TRBV9,TRBD1,TRBJ1-2,CASSAQSRDSYGYTF
TRBV7-8,TRBD1,TRBJ2-3,CASSTWDRGGADTQYF
TRBV12-2,-,TRBJ2-3,CASRHPLSSGGRDTQYF
TRBV19,-,TRBJ1-5,CASSISQGARQPQHF
TRBV30,TRBD1,TRBJ2-7,CAWNRDSTYEQYF
TRBV7-9,-,TRBJ2-7,CSSGTPDSPSYEQYF